The rows below give T cell receptor beta chains drawn from one sample of a study of molecular identifiers for immune sequencing clone quantification. TCRdb used MiXCR to reprocess the PCR reads, holding one entry per CDR3 protein. The sample lists more than 35,000 distinct CDR3 sequences, 15% to 20% occurring once. Input material: naive CD8+ T cells from blood, with Jurkat cell RNA spiked in. The receptors derive from a human donor in good health. Some libraries in this study had Jurkat cell RNA spiked in. Each CDR3 is given with its conserved first and last residue. A D gene is named only where the DNA matches it firmly. Expanded clones are given a class, and other clones once, few, many or no size at all.

cdr3_aa cdr3_nt d_call v_call clone_size j_call
CAWSQAMGGEDEQFF TGTGCCTGGAGTCAGGCAATGGGAGGGGAGGATGAGCAGTTCTTC TRBD2 TRBV30 many TRBJ2-1
CAWSVREGYEQYF TGTGCCTGGAGTGTACGGGAGGGCTACGAGCAGTACTTC TRBD2 TRBV30 many TRBJ2-7
CASSKDVNEEKLFF TGTGCCAGCAGCAAGGACGTCAACGAAGAAAAACTGTTTTTT . TRBV3-1 many TRBJ1-4
CASSPGLTQQTQYF TGCGCCAGCAGCCCCGGCCTTACGCAGCAGACGCAGTATTTT . TRBV4-3 medium-sized TRBJ2-3
CASSLSGGLAKNIQYF TGTGCCAGCAGTTTGTCCGGGGGTTTGGCCAAAAACATTCAGTACTTC . TRBV12-3/TRBV12-4 many TRBJ2-4
CASSPLGTGDQPQHF TGTGCCAGCAGTCCCCTCGGGACAGGGGATCAGCCCCAGCATTTT TRBD1 TRBV28 many TRBJ1-5
CASSPPNSEMNTEAFF TGTGCCAGCTCACCACCCAACAGTGAAATGAACACTGAAGCTTTCTTT . TRBV18 few TRBJ1-1
CASSQVTSGYNERFF TGTGCCAGCAGCCAAGTCACTAGCGGGTACAATGAGCGGTTCTTC TRBD2 TRBV3-1 . TRBJ2-1
CASSQRTGGSYGQYF TGCGCCAGCAGCCAAAGGACAGGGGGCTCCTACGGGCAGTACTTC TRBD1 TRBV4-1 . TRBJ2-7
CASSLGVFSNQPQHF TGTGCCAGCAGCTTGGGGGTGTTTAGCAATCAGCCCCAGCATTTT . TRBV5-5 . TRBJ1-5
CASSTQDYEQYF TGTGCCAGCAGTACACAGGACTACGAGCAGTACTTC . TRBV28 many TRBJ2-7
CASSLHTVLNTEAFF TGTGCCAGCAGCCTCCATACAGTGTTGAACACTGAAGCTTTCTTT . TRBV7-9 many TRBJ1-1
CASSIGVAGVSDEQFF TGTGCCAGTAGTATCGGAGTAGCGGGAGTTTCGGATGAGCAGTTCTTC TRBD2 TRBV19 . TRBJ2-1
CASSSHRQGQETQYF TGCGCCAGCAGCTCCCACCGACAGGGGCAAGAGACCCAGTACTTC TRBD1 TRBV4-1 many TRBJ2-5
CATSESITNTGELFF TGTGCCACCAGTGAGTCTATAACGAACACCGGGGAGCTGTTTTTT . TRBV10-3 . TRBJ2-2
CASSEHSTGELFF TGTGCCAGCAGTGAACACAGCACCGGGGAGCTGTTTTTT . TRBV2 few TRBJ2-2
CASSPGNEQYF TGTGCCAGCAGTCCGGGGAACGAGCAGTACTTC . TRBV7-9 many TRBJ2-7
CASSKGLAGVETQYF TGTGCCAGTAGTAAAGGACTAGCGGGAGTTGAGACCCAGTACTTC TRBD2 TRBV19 many TRBJ2-5
CASSLGSSQYNQPQHF TGTGCCAGCAGCTTAGGCTCGTCGCAATACAATCAGCCCCAGCATTTT . TRBV13 many TRBJ1-5
CASSLLPGTSLYNEQFF TGTGCCAGCAGTTTATTACCCGGGACTAGCCTCTACAATGAGCAGTTCTTC TRBD2 TRBV27 many TRBJ2-1
CASSPFERRNLMNTEAFF TGTGCCAGCAGCCCTTTTGAAAGGAGAAACCTCATGAACACTGAAGCTTTCTTT . TRBV7-8 many TRBJ1-1
CASSIGPGDYNEQFF TGTGCCAGTAGTATTGGTCCAGGGGACTACAATGAGCAGTTCTTC . TRBV19 . TRBJ2-1
CASSNRDRVFEQYF TGTGCCAGCAGTAATCGGGACAGGGTATTCGAGCAGTACTTC TRBD1 TRBV6-5 many TRBJ2-7
CASSLGSSHEQYF TGTGCCAGCAGCTTGGGTAGCTCCCACGAGCAGTACTTC . TRBV7-9 . TRBJ2-7
CASRGLAGSTDTQYF TGTGCCAGCCGGGGACTAGCGGGAAGCACAGATACGCAGTATTTT TRBD2 TRBV5-5 medium-sized TRBJ2-3
CSAVGGKYEQYF TGCAGTGCAGTGGGGGGCAAGTACGAGCAGTACTTC . TRBV20-1 many TRBJ2-7
CASCRSGAGTDTQYF TGCGCCAGCTGCCGGTCCGGGGCTGGCACAGATACGCAGTATTTT . TRBV4-1 few TRBJ2-3
CASSLYYRELFF TGTGCCAGCAGCTTATATTACAGGGAGCTGTTTTTT . TRBV5-6 many TRBJ2-2
CASSADLGSSYEQYF TGTGCCAGCAGCGCGGATTTGGGGAGCTCCTACGAGCAGTACTTC . TRBV5-4 . TRBJ2-7